Listed here are 5 T cell receptor beta chains from one sample, sequenced in a study of regulatory T cells in long-lasting Graves disease. In building TCR beta libraries, iRepertoire HTBI primers were used together with Arm-PCR of CDR3 regions. TCRdb reprocessed the multiplex PCR reads with MiXCR, giving one entry per CDR3 protein. The sample includes approximately 400,000 distinct CDR3 sequences, 20% to 25% seen only once; the top ten take 26%. The sample's time point: persistent/refractory GD, antithyroid drugs over 5 years with positive TRAb. The TCR library used RNA extracted from PBMCs. Sample: peripheral blood mononuclear cells (PBMCs), taken when the disease was refractory, from a patient treated with antithyroid drugs. Source of these receptors: a female donor with Graves disease.

This clonotype has a count of ten or more. The chain has TRBV11-3 and TRBJ1-1, with 7 positions matching TRBD1. Germline V lookup: CDR1 SGHNT, CDR2 YENEEA. V gave up 3 bases and J gave up 11 bases; unmatched junction bases: 6. The length of the CDR3 is 12 residues. The CDR3 spells CASSLRTGPAFF. As DNA, the CDR3 is TGTGCCAGCAGCTTGCGGACAGGACCCGCTTTCTTT. Together with reference TRBV11-3 and TRBJ1-1, the CDR3 gives the full variable domain: EAGVVQSPRYKIIEKKQPVAFWCNPISGHNTLYWYLQNLGQGPELLIRYENEEAVDDSQLPKDRFSAERLKGVDSTLKIQPAELGDSAVYLCASSLRTGPAFFGQGTRLTVV.

This clonotype occurred many times. The V call is TRBV27, the J call TRBJ1-2, with D possibly TRBD1 on 5 matching bases. CDR1 and CDR2 (germline): MNHEY, SMNVEV (reference sequence). This CDR3 region has 16 residues. Trimming shortened V by 6 bases and J by 5 bases, and 22 bases separated the two germline ends. CDR3 nucleotides: TGTGCCAGCAGCCTCGGTCCTGGGGGAGGACTGTATGGCTACACCTTC. Translated: CASSLGPGGGLYGYTF.

The V and J genes are TRBV15 and TRBJ2-4; 8 positions match TRBD1. With V trimmed by 1 base and J by 8 bases, 7 bases remained unmatched. Germline values: CDR1 LNHNV, CDR2 YYDKDF (reference sequence). The CDR3 totals 15 residues. The CDR3 sequence is CATSRVTGAVDIQYF. CDR3 DNA: TGTGCCACCAGCAGAGTGACAGGGGCGGTAGACATTCAGTACTTC.

The genes are TRBV5-1 and TRBJ1-6, with TRBD1 matching over 8 bases. CDR3 length: 15 amino acids. Losses at the gene ends were 4 bases for V and 10 bases for J; bases not matched to a gene: 10. The germline V gene has CDR1 SGHRS and CDR2 YFSETQ. The CDR3 loop is CASSLEGQEISPLHF. The CDR3 bases are TGCGCCAGCAGCCTAGAGGGACAGGAAATATCACCCCTCCACTTT.

This chain uses TRBV2 with TRBJ1-2; 12 nucleotides line up with TRBD1. Germline assignment: CDR1 SNHLY and CDR2 FYNNEI. The CDR3 runs 13 residues. Unmatched junction bases numbered 5, after V lost 6 bases and J lost 9 bases. CDR3 bases: TGTGCCAGCAGCTCCGGGACAGGGGGCAGCTACACCTTC. It encodes CASSSGTGGSYTF.